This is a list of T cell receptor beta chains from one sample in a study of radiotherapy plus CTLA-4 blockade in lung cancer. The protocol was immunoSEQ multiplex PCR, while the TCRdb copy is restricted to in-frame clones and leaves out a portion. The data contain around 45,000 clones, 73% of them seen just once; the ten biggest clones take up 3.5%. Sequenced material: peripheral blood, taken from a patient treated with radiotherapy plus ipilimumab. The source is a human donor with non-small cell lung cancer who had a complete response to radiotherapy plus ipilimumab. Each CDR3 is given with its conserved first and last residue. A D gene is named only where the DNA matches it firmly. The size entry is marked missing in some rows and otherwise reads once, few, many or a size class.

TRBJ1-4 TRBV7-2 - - TGTGCCAGCAGCTTAAAGGGGCTCGCTGGAGGGGCTGCTAATGAAAAACTGTTTTTT CASSLKGLAGGAANEKLFF
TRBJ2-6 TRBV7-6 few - TGTGCCAGCAGCTTAGCAGGGGCTGGGGCCAACGTCCTGACTTTC CASSLAGAGANVLTF
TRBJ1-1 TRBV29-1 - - TGCAGCGCAGCGGAGGGGGAAGCTTTCTTT CSAAEGEAFF
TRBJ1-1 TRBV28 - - TGTGCCAGCACTACGCCGGAGGCCCACACTGAAGCTTTCTTT CASTTPEAHTEAFF
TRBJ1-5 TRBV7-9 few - TGTGCCAGCGCGATTTCACCAGGGCCCCCGAATCAGCCCCAGCATTTT CASAISPGPPNQPQHF
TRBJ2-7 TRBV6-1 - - TGTGCCAGCAGTGATTCGGCTAGCTCCCCCTACGAGCAGTACTTC CASSDSASSPYEQYF
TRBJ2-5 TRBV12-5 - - TGTGCTAGTGGTTTGGACAGGCCCCTAGGGGAGACCCAGTACTTC CASGLDRPLGETQYF
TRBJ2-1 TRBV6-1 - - TGTGCCAGCATACAGGGATACCTAGACTACAATGAGCAGTTCTTC CASIQGYLDYNEQFF
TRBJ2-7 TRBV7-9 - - TGTGCCAGCAGCTTAGCAGCCTCCTACGAGCAGTACTTC CASSLAASYEQYF
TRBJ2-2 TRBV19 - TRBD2 TGTGCCAGTAGTATAGTGAGCGGGATGAACACCGGGGAGCTGTTTTTT CASSIVSGMNTGELFF
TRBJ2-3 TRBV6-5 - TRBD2 TGTGCCAGCAGTTACTCGGGGGGGATCGAGACAGATACGCAGTATTTT CASSYSGGIETDTQYF
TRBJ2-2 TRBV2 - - TGTGCCAGCAGTGAAGTTTCTGACACCGGGGAGCTGTTTTTT CASSEVSDTGELFF
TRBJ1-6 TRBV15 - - TGTGCCACCAAGAAGAGGACACTGGTTAATTCACCCCTCCACTTT CATKKRTLVNSPLHF
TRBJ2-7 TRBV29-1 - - TGCAGCGTTGGAACGGACGAGCAGTACTTC CSVGTDEQYF
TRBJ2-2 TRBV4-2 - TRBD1 TGTGCCAGCAGCCAAGACAGGGGGCCCGGGGAGCTGTTTTTT CASSQDRGPGELFF
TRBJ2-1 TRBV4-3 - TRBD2 TGCGCCAGCAGCCCCTACGCGGGGGGGGGTAGGGATGAGCAGTTCTTC CASSPYAGGGRDEQFF
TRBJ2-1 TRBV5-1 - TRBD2 TGCGCCAGCAGCTTTCGGGACTACCCACTCTACAATGAGCAGTTCTTC CASSFRDYPLYNEQFF
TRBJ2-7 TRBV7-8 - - TGTGCCAGCAGCCCAGTCCTAGACCCCTACGAGCAGTACTTC CASSPVLDPYEQYF
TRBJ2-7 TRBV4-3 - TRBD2 TGCGCCAGCAGCCAACTCAGCGGGGGGGCCTACGAGCAGTACTTC CASSQLSGGAYEQYF
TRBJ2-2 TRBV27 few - TGTGCCAGCAGTTTTCGGGGTTACGACAACACCGGGGAGCTGTTTTTT CASSFRGYDNTGELFF
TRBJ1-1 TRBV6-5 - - TGTGCCAGCAGTCGGATCCAGACAGCCGGCACTGAAGCTTTCTTT CASSRIQTAGTEAFF
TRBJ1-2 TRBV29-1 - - TGCAGCGTTGGGGGGCAGGCGCGATATGGCTACACCTTC CSVGGQARYGYTF
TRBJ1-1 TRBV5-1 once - TGCGCCAGCAGCCCCGGAGGGAATAGTCTGCGAGCTTTCTTT CASSPGGNSLRAFF
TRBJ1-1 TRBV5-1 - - TGCGCCAGCAGCTTGGGGGGACTTTCGAACACTGAAGCTTTCTTT CASSLGGLSNTEAFF
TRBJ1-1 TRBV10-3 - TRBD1 TGTGCCATCAGTGCCCAGGGGGTCGATGCCACTGAAGCTTTCTTT CAISAQGVDATEAFF